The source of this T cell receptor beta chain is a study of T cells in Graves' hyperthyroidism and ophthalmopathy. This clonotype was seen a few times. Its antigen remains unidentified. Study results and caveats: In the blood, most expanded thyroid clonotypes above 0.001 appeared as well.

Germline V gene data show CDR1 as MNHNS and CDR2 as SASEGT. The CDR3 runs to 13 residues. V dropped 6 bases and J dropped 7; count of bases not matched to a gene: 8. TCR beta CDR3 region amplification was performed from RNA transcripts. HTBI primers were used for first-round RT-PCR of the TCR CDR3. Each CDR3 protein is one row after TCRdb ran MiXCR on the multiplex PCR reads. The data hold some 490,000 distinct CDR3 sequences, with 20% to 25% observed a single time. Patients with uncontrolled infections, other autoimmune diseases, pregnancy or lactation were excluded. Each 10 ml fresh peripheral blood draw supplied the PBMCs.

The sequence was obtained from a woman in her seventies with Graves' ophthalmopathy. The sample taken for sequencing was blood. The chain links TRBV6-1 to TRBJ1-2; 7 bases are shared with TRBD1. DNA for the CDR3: TGTGCCAGCAGCGACAGGGTTTCGGCTGGCTACACCTTC. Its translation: CASSDRVSAGYTF.